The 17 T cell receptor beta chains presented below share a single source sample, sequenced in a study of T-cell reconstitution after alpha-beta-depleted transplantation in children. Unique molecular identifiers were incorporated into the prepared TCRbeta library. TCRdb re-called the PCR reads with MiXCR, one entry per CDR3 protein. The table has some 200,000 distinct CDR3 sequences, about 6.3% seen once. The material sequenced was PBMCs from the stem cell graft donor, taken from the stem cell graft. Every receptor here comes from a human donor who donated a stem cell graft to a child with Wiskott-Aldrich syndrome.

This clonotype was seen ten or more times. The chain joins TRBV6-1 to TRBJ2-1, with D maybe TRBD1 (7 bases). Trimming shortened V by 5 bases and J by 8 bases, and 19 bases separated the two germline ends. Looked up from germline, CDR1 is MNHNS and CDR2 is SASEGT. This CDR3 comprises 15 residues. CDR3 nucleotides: TGTGCCAGCAGTCAAGGGACAGAACCTAGCGATGAGCAGTTCTTC. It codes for CASSQGTEPSDEQFF.

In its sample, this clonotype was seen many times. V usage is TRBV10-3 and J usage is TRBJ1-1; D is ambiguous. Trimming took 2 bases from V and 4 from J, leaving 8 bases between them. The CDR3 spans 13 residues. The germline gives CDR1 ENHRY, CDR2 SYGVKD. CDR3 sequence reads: CAISEVSGTEAFF. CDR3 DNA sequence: TGTGCCATCAGTGAGGTCAGTGGCACTGAAGCTTTCTTT.

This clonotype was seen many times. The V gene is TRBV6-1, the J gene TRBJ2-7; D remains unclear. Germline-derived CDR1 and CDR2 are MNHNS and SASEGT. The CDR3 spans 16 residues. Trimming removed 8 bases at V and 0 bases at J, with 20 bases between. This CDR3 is CASSPSSGWGSYEQYF. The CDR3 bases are TGTGCCAGCTCCCCCAGCAGTGGCTGGGGCTCCTACGAGCAGTACTTC.

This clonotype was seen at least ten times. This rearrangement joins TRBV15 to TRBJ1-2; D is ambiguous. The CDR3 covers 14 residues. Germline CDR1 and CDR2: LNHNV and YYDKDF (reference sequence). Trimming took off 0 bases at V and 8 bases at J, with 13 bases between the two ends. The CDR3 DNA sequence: TGTGCCACCAGCAGAGATTGGACGGAGGGAGGCTACACCTTC. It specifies CATSRDWTEGGYTF.

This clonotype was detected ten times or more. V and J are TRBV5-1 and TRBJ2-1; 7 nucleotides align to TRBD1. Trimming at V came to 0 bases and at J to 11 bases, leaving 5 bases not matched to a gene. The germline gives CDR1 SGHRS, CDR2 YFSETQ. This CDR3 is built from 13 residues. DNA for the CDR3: TGCGCCAGCAGCTTGGTCCAGGGGGACAAGCAGTTCTTC. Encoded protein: CASSLVQGDKQFF. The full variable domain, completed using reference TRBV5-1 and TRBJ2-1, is KAGVTQTPRYLIKTRGQQVTLSCSPISGHRSVSWYQQTPGQGLQFLFEYFSETQRNKGNFPGRFSGRQFSNSRSEMNVSTLELGDSALYLCASSLVQGDKQFFGPGTRLTVL.

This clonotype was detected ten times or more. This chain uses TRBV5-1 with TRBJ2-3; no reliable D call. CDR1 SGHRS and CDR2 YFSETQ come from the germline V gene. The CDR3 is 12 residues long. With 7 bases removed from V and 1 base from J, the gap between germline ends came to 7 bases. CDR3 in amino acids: CASGSGTDTQYF. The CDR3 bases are TGCGCCAGCGGAAGCGGCACAGATACGCAGTATTTT.

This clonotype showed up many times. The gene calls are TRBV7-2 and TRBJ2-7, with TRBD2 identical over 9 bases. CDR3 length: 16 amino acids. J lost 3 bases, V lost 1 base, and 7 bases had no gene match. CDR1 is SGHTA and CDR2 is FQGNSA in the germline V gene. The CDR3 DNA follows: TGTGCCAGCAGCTTAGGTCTAGCGGGAAACTTCTACGAGCAGTACTTC. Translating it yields CASSLGLAGNFYEQYF.

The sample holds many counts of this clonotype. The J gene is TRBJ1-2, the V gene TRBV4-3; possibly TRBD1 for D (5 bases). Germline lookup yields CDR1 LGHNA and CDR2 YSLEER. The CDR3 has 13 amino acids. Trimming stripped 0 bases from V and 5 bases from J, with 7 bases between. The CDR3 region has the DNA TGCGCCAGCAGCCAAGATAGGGGTTATGGCTACACCTTC. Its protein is CASSQDRGYGYTF.

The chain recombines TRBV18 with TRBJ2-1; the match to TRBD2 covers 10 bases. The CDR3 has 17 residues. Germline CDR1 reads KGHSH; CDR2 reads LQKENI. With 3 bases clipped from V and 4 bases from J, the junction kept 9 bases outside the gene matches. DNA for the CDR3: TGTGCCAGCTCACCCGACTTAACTAGCGGGAAGTACAATGAGCAGTTCTTC. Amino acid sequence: CASSPDLTSGKYNEQFF.

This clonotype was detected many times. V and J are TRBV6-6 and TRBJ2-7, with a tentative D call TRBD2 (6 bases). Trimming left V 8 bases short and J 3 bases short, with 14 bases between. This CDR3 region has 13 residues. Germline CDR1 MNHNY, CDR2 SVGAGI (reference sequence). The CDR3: CASLSSENYEQYF. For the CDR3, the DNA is TGTGCCAGCCTCTCTAGCGAGAACTACGAGCAGTACTTC.

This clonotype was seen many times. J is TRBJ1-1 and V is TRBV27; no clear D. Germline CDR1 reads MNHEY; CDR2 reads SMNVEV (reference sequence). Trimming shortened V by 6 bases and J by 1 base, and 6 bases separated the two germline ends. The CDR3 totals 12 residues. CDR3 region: CASRRKNTEAFF. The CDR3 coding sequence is TGTGCCAGCAGGCGGAAGAACACTGAAGCTTTCTTT.

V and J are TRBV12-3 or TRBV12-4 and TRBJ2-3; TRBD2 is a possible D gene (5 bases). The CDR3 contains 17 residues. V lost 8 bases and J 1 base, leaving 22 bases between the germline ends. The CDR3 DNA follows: TGTGCCAGCTGCCAGAGCGGACGGGCTCTTGGCACAGATACGCAGTATTTT. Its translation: CASCQSGRALGTDTQYF.

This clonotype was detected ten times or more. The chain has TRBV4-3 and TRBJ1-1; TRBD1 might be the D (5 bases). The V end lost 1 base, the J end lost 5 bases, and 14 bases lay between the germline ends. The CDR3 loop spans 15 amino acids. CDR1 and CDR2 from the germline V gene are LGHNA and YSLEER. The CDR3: CASSQGGVGRTEAFF. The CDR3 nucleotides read TGCGCCAGCAGCCAAGGCGGGGTGGGGCGGACTGAAGCTTTCTTT.

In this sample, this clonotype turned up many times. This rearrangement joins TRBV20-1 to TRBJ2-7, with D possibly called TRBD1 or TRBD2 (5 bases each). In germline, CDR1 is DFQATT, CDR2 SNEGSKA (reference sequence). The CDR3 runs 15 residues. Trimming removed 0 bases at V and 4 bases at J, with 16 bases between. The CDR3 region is CSARDLEGFGYEQYF. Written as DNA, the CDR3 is TGCAGTGCTAGAGATCTTGAGGGGTTTGGGTACGAGCAGTACTTC.

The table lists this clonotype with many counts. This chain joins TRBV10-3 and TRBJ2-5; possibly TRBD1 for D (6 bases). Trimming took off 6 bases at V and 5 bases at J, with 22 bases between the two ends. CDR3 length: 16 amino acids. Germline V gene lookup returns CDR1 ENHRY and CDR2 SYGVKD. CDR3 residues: CAIRKEDSLESETQYF. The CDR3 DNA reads TGTGCCATCAGGAAGGAGGACAGCCTGGAGTCGGAGACCCAGTACTTC.

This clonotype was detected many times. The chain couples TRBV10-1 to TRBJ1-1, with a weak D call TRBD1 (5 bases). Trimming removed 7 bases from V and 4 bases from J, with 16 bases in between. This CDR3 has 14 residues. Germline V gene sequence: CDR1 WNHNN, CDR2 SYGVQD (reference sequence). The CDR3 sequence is CASTLRVKGTEAFF. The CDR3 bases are TGCGCCAGCACCCTCAGGGTGAAGGGCACTGAAGCTTTCTTT.

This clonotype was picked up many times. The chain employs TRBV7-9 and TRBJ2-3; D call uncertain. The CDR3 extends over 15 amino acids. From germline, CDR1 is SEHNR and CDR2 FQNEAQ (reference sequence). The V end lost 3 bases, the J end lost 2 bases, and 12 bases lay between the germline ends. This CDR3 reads CASSLFSGVTDTQYF. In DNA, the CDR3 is TGTGCCAGCAGCTTGTTTAGTGGGGTCACAGATACGCAGTATTTT.